In its sample, the clone carrying this T cell receptor (beta chain) is medium-sized (0.01 to 0.1%). The CDR3 is 15 residues long. CDR1 and CDR2 (germline): GTSNPN, SVGIG (reference sequence). V lost 1 base to trimming and J lost 0 bases; unmatched junction nucleotides: 5. The data originate from a study of blood T cell repertoires in COVID-19. Study background: Donors in the United States, Italy and Spain gave samples during acute or convalescent COVID-19. T cells, B-cell-depleted T cells, or PBMCs supplied cDNA or gDNA.

In the authors' workflow: Using reference gene primer amplification, nucleated cell counts were estimated. The protocol was immunoSEQ multiplex PCR, while the TCRdb copy is restricted to in-frame clones and leaves out a portion. The V and J calls and clone size were taken over from that table, and D and trimming were inferred from the DNA. This sample carries around 90,000 clones, roughly four fifths of them seen once, and the ten largest clones take about 13%. V usage is TRBV30 and J usage is TRBJ1-1; 7 bases agree with TRBD1. This TCR came from a human donor in a cohort sampled during active COVID-19. Material for sequencing was peripheral blood. For the CDR3, the DNA is TGTGCCTGGAGTGGGAACAGGGGCGTGAACACTGAAGCTTTCTTT. Amino acid sequence: CAWSGNRGVNTEAFF.